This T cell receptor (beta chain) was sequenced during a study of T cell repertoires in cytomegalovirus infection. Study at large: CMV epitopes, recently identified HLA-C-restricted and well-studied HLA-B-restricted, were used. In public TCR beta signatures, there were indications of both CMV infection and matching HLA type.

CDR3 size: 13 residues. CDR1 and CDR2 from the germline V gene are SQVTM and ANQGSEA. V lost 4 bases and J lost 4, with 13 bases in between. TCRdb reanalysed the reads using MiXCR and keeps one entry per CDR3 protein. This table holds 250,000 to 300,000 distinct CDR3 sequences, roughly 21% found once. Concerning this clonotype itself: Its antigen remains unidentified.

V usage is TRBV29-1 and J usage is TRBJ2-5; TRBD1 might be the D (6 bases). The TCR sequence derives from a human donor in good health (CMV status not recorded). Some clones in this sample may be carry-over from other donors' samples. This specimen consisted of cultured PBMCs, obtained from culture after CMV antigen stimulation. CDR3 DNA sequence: TGCAGCGTTGCAGGGGTGGTAGCAGAGACCCAGTACTTC. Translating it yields CSVAGVVAETQYF.